This T cell receptor (beta chain) was captured in a study of T cells in Graves' hyperthyroidism and ophthalmopathy. Amplification of TCR beta CDR3 regions was performed using RNA transcripts as template. HTBI primers were the set used in a first-round RT-PCR of the TCR CDR3. TCRdb passed the multiplex PCR reads through MiXCR, listing each CDR3 protein once. The sample records some 600,000 distinct CDR3 sequences, approximately 15% being singletons. In the case of this clonotype: Its antigen remains unidentified.

Overall study results and limits: The model foresaw ophthalmopathy a median around 6 months prior to onset.

Investigators excluded patients with uncontrolled infection, other autoimmune disease, pregnancy or lactation. The receptor's source is a woman aged 30 to 39 with Graves' hyperthyroidism that later progressed to Graves' ophthalmopathy. The material sequenced was blood.

CDR3 loop: CASSTGTGLIYEQYF. CDR3 bases: TGTGCCAGCAGTACCGGGACAGGGCTTATCTACGAGCAGTACTTC. The V call is TRBV6-1, the J call TRBJ2-7; the match to TRBD1 covers 9 bases. V shed 5 bases, J shed 3 bases, and the junction held 8 bases outside the gene matches. This CDR3 region has 15 residues. Germline V gene data show CDR1 as MNHNS and CDR2 as SASEGT.